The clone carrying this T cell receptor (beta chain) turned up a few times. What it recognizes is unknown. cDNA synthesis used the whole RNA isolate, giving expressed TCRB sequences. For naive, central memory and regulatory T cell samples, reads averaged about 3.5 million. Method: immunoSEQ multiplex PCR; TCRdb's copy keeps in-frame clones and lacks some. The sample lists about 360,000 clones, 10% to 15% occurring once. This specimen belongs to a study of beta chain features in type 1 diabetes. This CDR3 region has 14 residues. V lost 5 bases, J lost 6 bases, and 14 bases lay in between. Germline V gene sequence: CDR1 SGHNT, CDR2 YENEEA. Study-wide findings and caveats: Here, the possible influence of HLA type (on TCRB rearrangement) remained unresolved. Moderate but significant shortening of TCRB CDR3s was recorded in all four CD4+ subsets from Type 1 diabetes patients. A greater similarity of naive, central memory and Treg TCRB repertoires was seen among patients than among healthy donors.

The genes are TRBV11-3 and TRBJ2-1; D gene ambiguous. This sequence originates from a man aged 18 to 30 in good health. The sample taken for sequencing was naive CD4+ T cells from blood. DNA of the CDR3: TGTGCCAGCAGCCCAACAACAGAGTTCAATGAGCAGTTCTTC. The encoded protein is CASSPTTEFNEQFF.